This T cell receptor (beta chain) emerged from a study of blood T cell repertoires in COVID-19. Libraries were prepared by immunoSEQ multiplex PCR; TCRdb keeps only in-frame clonotypes and omits some of them. The sample lists about 320,000 clones, about 91% occurring once. Those who participated ranged in age from about 18 to 95 years and resided in approximately 26 US areas. V shed 2 bases, J shed 4 bases, and the junction held 6 bases outside the gene matches. The CDR3 sequence is 15 residues long. Germline V CDR1 and CDR2: MRHNA, SNTAGT. The chain couples TRBV6-4 to TRBJ2-3, with 7 bases identical to TRBD2. The sample comprised PBMCs or T cells enriched from blood (not recorded which). The sequence came from a woman under 30 who had recovered from COVID-19. In DNA, the CDR3 is TGTGCCAGCAGTGACGGGGCGGGAGAGGCAGATACGCAGTATTTT. As protein: CASSDGAGEADTQYF.